Given below is one T cell receptor beta chain in context. The antigen remains unidentified. The table came from immunoSEQ multiplex PCR; TCRdb's copy has only in-frame clones and leaves some out. The data show about 210,000 clones, with 90% to 95% seen just once and roughly 1.8% held by the top ten. This entry belongs to a study of T cell responses to AZD1222 COVID-19 vaccine. Study observations and caveats: Donors were largely white British and mainly female; clonal diversity was possibly underestimated. Repertoire samples came only from after the peak T cell response.

The TCR sequence derives from an adult who received the MenACWY meningococcal vaccine as a control. The material sequenced was peripheral blood, taken 28 days after the second dose of the MenACWY control vaccine.

The CDR3 sequence is CASSNWDRESPLHF. Written as DNA, the CDR3 is TGTGCCAGCAGTAACTGGGACAGGGAATCACCCCTCCACTTT. The V call is TRBV28, the J call TRBJ1-6, with TRBD1 matching over 9 bases. This CDR3 spans 14 amino acids. Germline V CDR1 and CDR2: MDHEN, SYDVKM. V shed 5 bases, J shed 10 bases, and the junction held 6 bases outside the gene matches.